The subject of this entry is one T cell receptor (beta chain). This could be a read error, since a much larger clone is one nucleotide away. These data belong to a study of glioma-infiltrating T cells. The iRepertoire nested amplicon-rescue multiplex PCR amplified TCR alpha and beta CDR3s from RNA. One-step reverse transcription and amplification started from approximately 100-400 ng of tissue mRNA or PBMC total RNA. Using its own MiXCR run on the multiplex PCR reads, TCRdb lists one record per CDR3 protein. The sample contains 90,000 to 110,000 distinct CDR3 sequences, less than 30% of which appear only once. Per germline, CDR1 MNHEY and CDR2 SVGEGT. The CDR3 length is 12 residues.

The sample taken for sequencing was glioma tissue, nonneoplastic brain tissue, or PBMCs (not recorded which). This clonotype originated in a human donor with low-grade glioma or glioblastoma, undergoing nonglioma brain surgery, or in good health (not recorded which). The J gene is TRBJ1-1, the V gene TRBV6-2 or TRBV6-3; a possible D gene is TRBD1 (6 bases). The CDR3 sequence is CASSQQGLEASF. The CDR3 coding sequence is TGTGCCAGCAGCCAACAGGGCCTTGAAGCTTCCTTT.